This T cell receptor beta chain was sequenced for a study of blood T cells in healthy people across ages. The V and J ends lost 5 bases and 6 bases respectively, with 4 bases between them. Germline V gene sequence: CDR1 SQVTM, CDR2 ANQGSEA. The CDR3 spans 10 residues. Overall study findings and caveats: Bulk PBMC profiling left naive and antigen-experienced comparisons inconclusive.

Primers used in a second PCR of about 6 to 11 cycles were a sample-barcoded 5' primer and a J-beta primer mix. Every molecule of cDNA carried a tag from a template-switch adaptor with 12 random nucleotides. TCRdb re-called the 5' RACE reads with MiXCR, one entry per CDR3 protein. The sample contains some 860,000 distinct CDR3 sequences, more than 55% of which appear only once. Healthy individuals of Caucasian origin from Russia, aged roughly 6 to 90, served as donors. On this clonotype itself: Its specificity is unknown.

The origin of this receptor is a middle-aged man in good health. The gene calls are TRBV29-1 and TRBJ2-2; D unresolved. What was sequenced was blood. The CDR3 here is CSVHSGELFF. As DNA, the CDR3 is TGCAGCGTTCACTCCGGGGAGCTGTTTTTT.